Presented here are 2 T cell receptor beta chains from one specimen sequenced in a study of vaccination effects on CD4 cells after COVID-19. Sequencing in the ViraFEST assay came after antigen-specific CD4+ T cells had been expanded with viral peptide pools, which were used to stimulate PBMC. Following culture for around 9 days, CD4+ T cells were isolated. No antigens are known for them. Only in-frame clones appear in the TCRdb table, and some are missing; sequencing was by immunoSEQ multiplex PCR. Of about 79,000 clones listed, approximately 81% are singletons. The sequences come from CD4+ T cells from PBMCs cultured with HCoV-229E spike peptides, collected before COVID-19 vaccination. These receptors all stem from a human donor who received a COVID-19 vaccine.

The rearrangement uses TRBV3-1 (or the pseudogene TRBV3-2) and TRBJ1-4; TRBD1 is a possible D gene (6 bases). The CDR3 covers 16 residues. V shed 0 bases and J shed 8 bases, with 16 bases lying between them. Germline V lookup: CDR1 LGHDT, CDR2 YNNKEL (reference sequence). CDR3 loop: CASSQDRTGQREKLFF. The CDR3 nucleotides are TGTGCCAGCAGCCAAGATCGCACAGGGCAGAGGGAAAAACTGTTTTTT.

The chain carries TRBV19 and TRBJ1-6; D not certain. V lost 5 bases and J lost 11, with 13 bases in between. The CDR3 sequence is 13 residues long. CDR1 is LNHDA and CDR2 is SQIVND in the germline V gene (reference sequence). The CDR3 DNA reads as TGTGCCAGTAGTTCGGGCCTCCAGGCACCCCTCCACTTT. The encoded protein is CASSSGLQAPLHF. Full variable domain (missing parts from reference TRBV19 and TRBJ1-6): DGGITQSPKYLFRKEGQNVTLSCEQNLNHDAMYWYRQDPGQGLRLIYYSQIVNDFQKGDIAEGYSVSREKKESFPLTVTSAQKNPTAFYLCASSSGLQAPLHFGNGTRLTVT.